The 29 T cell receptor beta chains listed next were all sequenced from one sample in a study of blood T cell repertoires in COVID-19. Here immunoSEQ multiplex PCR was the method, and the copy in TCRdb shows in-frame clones only, minus some. Of more than 95,000 clones listed, roughly 80% are singletons. What was sequenced was peripheral blood. These receptors were collected from a man aged 55-75 years with acute or convalescent COVID-19.

This rearrangement joins TRBV29-1 to TRBJ1-5; perhaps TRBD1 as D (6 bases). V dropped 7 bases and J dropped 4 bases, with 11 bases sitting between them. The CDR3 spans 12 residues. CDR1 and CDR2 (germline): SQVTM, ANQGSEA. CDR3 amino acids: CSASDRNQPQHF. The CDR3 region has the DNA TGCAGCGCCTCCGACAGGAATCAGCCCCAGCATTTT.

The chain couples TRBV6-4 to TRBJ1-2, with TRBD1 identical over 7 bases. V was clipped by 4 bases and J by 4 bases; unmatched bases: 6. This CDR3 has 14 residues. The germline V gene has CDR1 MRHNA and CDR2 SNTAGT. In DNA form, the CDR3 reads TGTGCCAGCAGTGTCCAAAGGGACAGCTATGGCTACACCTTC. This translates into CASSVQRDSYGYTF.

In its sample, this clone was seen once. V and J are TRBV11-2 and TRBJ2-1; 7 bases agree with TRBD2. The CDR3 sequence is 11 residues long. Germline loops: CDR1 SGHAT, CDR2 FQNNGV. Losses at the gene ends were 1 base for V and 12 bases for J; bases not matched to a gene: 0. The CDR3 reads CASSLGEGQFF. CDR3 DNA: TGTGCCAGCAGCTTAGGGGAGGGGCAGTTCTTC.

V usage is TRBV3-1 (or the pseudogene TRBV3-2) and J usage is TRBJ1-1; D uncertain. CDR1 and CDR2 (germline): LGHDT, YNNKEL (reference sequence). The CDR3 consists of 18 residues. V lost 0 bases and J 8 bases, leaving 25 bases between the germline ends. The CDR3 protein is CASSQEAWGRGGRQEAFF. The CDR3 DNA reads TGTGCCAGCAGCCAAGAAGCTTGGGGTCGCGGCGGGCGCCAAGAAGCTTTCTTT.

V usage is TRBV6-6 and J usage is TRBJ1-1, with a possible D match to TRBD1 (5 bases). CDR1 and CDR2 from the germline V gene are MNHNY and SVGAGI (reference sequence). V was trimmed by 4 bases and J by 4 bases, leaving 13 bases between them. CDR3 size: 14 residues. CDR3 nucleotides: TGTGCCAGCAGTTCAGGGCTCTCAAGCACTGAAGCTTTCTTT. Its protein is CASSSGLSSTEAFF.

V is TRBV20-1 and J is TRBJ2-1; a weak D match, TRBD2 (5 bases). The CDR3 is 13 amino acids. V was cut by 3 bases and J by 10 bases, with 16 bases left in between. Germline V gene lookup returns CDR1 DFQATT and CDR2 SNEGSKA (reference sequence). The CDR3 region is CSASLPGSREQFF. The CDR3, as DNA: TGCAGTGCTAGTCTCCCGGGAAGCAGGGAGCAGTTCTTC.

This clone has more than one count but fewer than ten. V usage is TRBV24-1 and J usage is TRBJ2-1; 7 nucleotides match TRBD2. The length of the CDR3 is 18 residues. The V and J ends lost 2 bases and 6 bases, in that order; junction bases with no gene match: 15. CDR1 is KGHDR, CDR2 SFDVKD, per germline. The CDR3 loop reads CATSDSPGGGYGRNEQFF. As DNA, the CDR3 is TGTGCCACCAGTGATTCCCCGGGGGGAGGTTACGGTCGCAATGAGCAGTTCTTC.

V is TRBV19 and J is TRBJ2-2; D gene unclear. Trimming stripped 3 bases from V and 1 base from J, with 12 bases between. Germline V gene lookup returns CDR1 LNHDA and CDR2 SQIVND (reference sequence). The CDR3 has 16 residues. CDR3 region: CASSILSQLNTGELFF. In nucleotides, the CDR3 is TGTGCCAGTAGTATTCTTTCCCAACTGAACACCGGGGAGCTGTTTTTT.

V and J are TRBV28 and TRBJ1-4; D remains ambiguous. V dropped 5 bases and J dropped 5 bases, with 6 bases sitting between them. From germline, CDR1 is MDHEN and CDR2 SYDVKM. This CDR3 is 12 amino acids long. The CDR3 DNA reads TGTGCCAGCAGTCCGCAGAATGAAAAACTGTTTTTT. It translates to CASSPQNEKLFF.

This clone was observed a few times. Here the CDR3 reads CASSYSTFAGDRETQYF. The CDR3 nucleotides read TGTGCCAGCAGTTACTCCACCTTCGCGGGAGATCGTGAGACCCAGTACTTC. The chain combines TRBV6-2 or TRBV6-3 with TRBJ2-5, with TRBD2 matching over 7 bases. Germline values: CDR1 MNHEY, CDR2 SVGEGT. J was trimmed by 5 bases and V by 0 bases; bases with no gene match: 12. The CDR3 totals 17 residues.

The V gene is TRBV11-2, the J gene TRBJ1-1; TRBD1 matches 9 bases. The CDR3 totals 17 residues. V was pared by 5 bases and J by 5 bases, with 15 bases of the junction left unmatched. CDR1 and CDR2 from the germline V gene are SGHAT and FQNNGV. CDR3 DNA sequence: TGTGCCAGCAGCACCCGGATGGGACAGGGACCGGATACTGAAGCTTTCTTT. Protein product: CASSTRMGQGPDTEAFF.

The V gene is TRBV5-4, the J gene TRBJ2-1; the D gene is possibly TRBD2 (6 bases). Trimming stripped 2 bases from V and 9 bases from J, with 15 bases between. The length of the CDR3 is 14 residues. CDR1 and CDR2 from the germline V gene are SGHNT and YYREEE (reference sequence). Written as DNA, the CDR3 is TGTGCCAGCAGCTTAGCTAGCGAGGCCGGTGAGCAGTTCTTC. Protein product: CASSLASEAGEQFF.

The V call is TRBV10-2, the J call TRBJ2-5; TRBD1 matches at 10 bases. This CDR3 is 15 amino acids long. J gave up 5 bases and V 6 bases, and 9 bases lay outside the gene matches. CDR1 is WSHSY and CDR2 is SAAADI in the germline V gene. The DNA for the CDR3 is TGCGCCAGCAGCCGGCGGGACAGGGGAGGCGAGACCCAGTACTTC. This gives the protein CASSRRDRGGETQYF.

The chain links TRBV5-1 to TRBJ1-1; D perhaps matches TRBD1 (6 bases). This CDR3 is built from 17 residues. Germline CDR1 is SGHRS and CDR2 is YFSETQ. The V gene lost 4 bases and the J gene lost 1 base, with 20 bases spanning the gap. In DNA form, the CDR3 reads TGCGCCAGCAGCATTACATTAAGCGGCAGGGGGAACACTGAAGCTTTCTTT. This encodes CASSITLSGRGNTEAFF.

V usage is TRBV10-2 and J usage is TRBJ1-1; TRBD1 matches at 8 bases. V shed 6 bases and J 4 bases; nucleotides not matched to a gene: 7. Germline-derived CDR1 and CDR2 are WSHSY and SAAADI. The CDR3 is 14 amino acids. This CDR3 reads CASSPTGGSTEAFF. As DNA, the CDR3 is TGCGCCAGCAGCCCAACAGGGGGGTCCACTGAAGCTTTCTTT.

The genes are TRBV5-5 and TRBJ2-1; the D gene is possibly TRBD2 (5 bases). V was pared by 4 bases and J by 8 bases, with 19 bases between. This CDR3 comprises 15 residues. Germline assignment: CDR1 SGHKS and CDR2 YYEKEE (reference sequence). CDR3 sequence (DNA): TGTGCCAGCAGCACGGGATTAAGTAGTGTGGATGAGCAGTTCTTC. Its protein is CASSTGLSSVDEQFF. The whole variable domain, filled in from reference TRBV5-5 and TRBJ2-1, reads DAGVTQSPTHLIKTRGQQVTLRCSPISGHKSVSWYQQVLGQGPQFIFQYYEKEERGRGNFPDRFSARQFPNYSSELNVNALLLGDSALYLCASSTGLSSVDEQFFGPGTRLTVL.

This clone has just one count. The chain uses TRBV5-4 and TRBJ1-1; 8 bases match TRBD1. V lost 6 bases to trimming and J lost 3 bases; unmatched junction nucleotides: 4. The CDR3 length is 13 residues. CDR1 and CDR2 from the germline V gene are SGHNT and YYREEE (reference sequence). Written as DNA, the CDR3 is TGTGCCAGCACCAGGGGGCCGGACACTGAAGCTTTCTTT. Translated: CASTRGPDTEAFF.

The J gene is TRBJ2-5, the V gene TRBV15; the match to TRBD2 covers 8 bases. Germline assignment: CDR1 LNHNV and CDR2 YYDKDF (reference sequence). V lost 0 bases to trimming and J lost 1 base; unmatched junction nucleotides: 7. The CDR3 extends over 17 amino acids. The CDR3 coding sequence is TGTGCCACCAGCAGAGATTTAATAGCGGGAACCCAAGAGACCCAGTACTTC. Protein sequence: CATSRDLIAGTQETQYF.

The chain links TRBV28 to TRBJ2-1; TRBD1 matches at 8 bases. Trimming at V came to 2 bases and at J to 10 bases, leaving 7 bases not matched to a gene. The CDR3 length is 14 residues. Germline CDR1 reads MDHEN; CDR2 reads SYDVKM. The CDR3 loop reads CASSLRHRGKEQFF. CDR3 sequence (DNA): TGTGCCAGCAGTTTACGGCACAGGGGGAAGGAGCAGTTCTTC. The variable domain in full, with the rest retrieved from reference TRBV28 and TRBJ2-1, is DVKVTQSSRYLVKRTGEKVFLECVQDMDHENMFWYRQDPGLGLRLIYFSYDVKMKEKGDIPEGYSVSREKKERFSLILESASTNQTSMYLCASSLRHRGKEQFFGPGTRLTVL.

This clone was seen just once. The chain joins TRBV7-8 to TRBJ2-2; 8 positions match TRBD2. V dropped 5 bases and J dropped 4; count of bases not matched to a gene: 9. This CDR3 comprises 16 residues. Germline values: CDR1 SGHVS, CDR2 FQNEAQ. The CDR3 region has the DNA TGTGCCAGCAGCCCAGTGGCGGGAGGAGTCACCGGGGAGCTGTTTTTT. Its protein product is CASSPVAGGVTGELFF.

This clone was detected only once. The chain links TRBV19 to TRBJ2-7; 11 nucleotides line up with TRBD1. The germline V gene encodes CDR1 LNHDA and CDR2 SQIVND (reference sequence). The CDR3 loop spans 17 amino acids. Losses at the gene ends were 6 bases for V and 6 bases for J; bases not matched to a gene: 16. The CDR3 sequence is CASRAPWTGGRSAEQYF. The CDR3 DNA follows: TGTGCCAGTAGGGCCCCGTGGACAGGGGGCCGTTCTGCCGAGCAGTACTTC.

This CDR3 is CASSFRGLLYNEQFF. As DNA, the CDR3 is TGTGCCAGCAGTTTCCGAGGTCTGCTCTACAATGAGCAGTTCTTC. The V gene is TRBV6-5, the J gene TRBJ2-1; no clear D. The CDR3 is 15 residues long. V was trimmed by 4 bases and J by 3 bases, leaving 13 bases between them. Looked up from germline, CDR1 is MNHEY and CDR2 is SVGAGI.

CDR3 bases: TGCGCCAGCAGCTCCGGGACTCACAATGAGCAGTTCTTC. Protein sequence: CASSSGTHNEQFF. The rearrangement joins TRBV5-1 to TRBJ2-1; TRBD2 is a possible D gene (6 bases). Per germline, CDR1 SGHRS and CDR2 YFSETQ. CDR3 size: 13 residues. With 3 bases removed from V and 5 bases from J, the gap between germline ends came to 9 bases.

This sequence joins TRBV5-5 and TRBJ2-3; D perhaps matches TRBD2 (6 bases). Looked up from germline, CDR1 is SGHKS and CDR2 is YYEKEE (reference sequence). Deletions cut 0 bases from V and 0 bases from J, with 11 bases between. CDR3 length equals 16 residues. For the CDR3, the DNA is TGTGCCAGCAGCTTGGCTGGTAGCGGCAGCACAGATACGCAGTATTTT. As protein: CASSLAGSGSTDTQYF. Complete variable domain (other parts from reference TRBV5-5 and TRBJ2-3): DAGVTQSPTHLIKTRGQQVTLRCSPISGHKSVSWYQQVLGQGPQFIFQYYEKEERGRGNFPDRFSARQFPNYSSELNVNALLLGDSALYLCASSLAGSGSTDTQYFGPGTRLTVL.

The rearrangement links TRBV24-1 to TRBJ2-1; D possibly corresponds to TRBD2 (6 bases). CDR3 length equals 18 residues. The V and J ends lost 5 bases and 5 bases respectively, with 24 bases between them. The V gene's germline CDR1 is KGHDR and CDR2 SFDVKD. DNA of the CDR3: TGTGCCACCAGTGCCCGGGCAAGGAAGGGAGGCCCGGACAATGAGCAGTTCTTC. It codes for CATSARARKGGPDNEQFF.

The rearrangement uses TRBV5-4 and TRBJ2-7, with a weak D call TRBD1 (6 bases). The germline V and J ends were trimmed by 7 bases and 2 bases, with 13 bases remaining between them. CDR3 length: 13 residues. CDR1 and CDR2 from the germline V gene are SGHNT and YYREEE (reference sequence). The CDR3 is CASGGRGTYEQYF. The CDR3 bases are TGTGCCAGCGGGGGCCGCGGCACCTACGAGCAGTACTTC.

This clone was observed once. This chain uses TRBV4-3 with TRBJ2-7; 11 nucleotides match TRBD2. Germline CDR1 and CDR2: LGHNA and YSLEER. The CDR3 has 16 residues. The J segment lost 3 bases and the V segment lost 1 base, leaving 5 bases of the junction unmatched. Here the CDR3 DNA reads TGCGCCAGCAGCCAAGGGGGCGGGACTAGCGGCTACGAGCAGTACGTC. It encodes CASSQGGGTSGYEQYV.

V and J are TRBV2 and TRBJ1-4, with D tentatively TRBD1 (5 bases). The ends were cut back, 1 base at V and 5 bases at J, with 8 bases in the middle. In germline, CDR1 is SNHLY, CDR2 FYNNEI. The CDR3 length is 14 residues. This chain's CDR3 is CASSEDRINEKLFF. The CDR3 DNA follows: TGTGCCAGCAGTGAAGACAGGATAAATGAAAAACTGTTTTTT.

The chain uses TRBV18 and TRBJ2-1, with a possible D match to TRBD2 (6 bases). Germline V gene sequence: CDR1 KGHSH, CDR2 LQKENI. The CDR3 consists of 15 residues. V was clipped by 3 bases and J by 4 bases, with 13 bases between them. The CDR3 bases are TGTGCCAGCTCACCTTCGGCAAGCGGGTACAATGAGCAGTTCTTC. This encodes CASSPSASGYNEQFF.